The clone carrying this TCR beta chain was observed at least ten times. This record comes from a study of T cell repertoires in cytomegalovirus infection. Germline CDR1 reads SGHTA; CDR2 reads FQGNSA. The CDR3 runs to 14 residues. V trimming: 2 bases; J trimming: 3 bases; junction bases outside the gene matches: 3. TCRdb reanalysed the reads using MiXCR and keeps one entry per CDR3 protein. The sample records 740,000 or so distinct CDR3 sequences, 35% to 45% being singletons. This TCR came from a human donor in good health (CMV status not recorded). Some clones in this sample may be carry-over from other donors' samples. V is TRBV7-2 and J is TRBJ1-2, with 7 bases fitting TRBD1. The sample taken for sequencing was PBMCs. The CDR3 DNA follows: TGTGCCAGCAGCTTAAAGGGGACAGACTATGGCTACACCTTC. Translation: CASSLKGTDYGYTF.